These 20 T cell receptor beta chains originate from one sample sequenced in a study of cytomegalovirus exposure and HLA in healthy donors. The PCR employed 60 Vbeta primers together with 13 Jbeta primers. The repertoire was sequenced with immunoSEQ multiplex PCR; TCRdb's copy has only in-frame clones and lacks some. The sample has roughly 150,000 clones, over 75% seen once. The material sequenced was PBMCs. Receptor source: a man younger than 40 in good health and CMV-seropositive.

The rearrangement joins TRBV7-8 to TRBJ1-6; unclear D gene. CDR3 length equals 13 residues. Looked up from germline, CDR1 is SGHVS and CDR2 is FQNEAQ. V was shortened by 4 bases and J by 8 bases, with 9 bases between the two germline ends. The CDR3 loop reads CASSSLAYSPLHF. The CDR3 DNA is TGTGCCAGCAGCTCCCTGGCATATTCACCCCTCCACTTT.

CDR3 region: CASSPSREIEQYF. CDR3 nucleotides: TGTGCCAGCTCACCAAGTAGGGAGATCGAGCAGTACTTC. The chain combines TRBV18 with TRBJ2-7; D is possibly TRBD2 (5 bases). CDR3 size: 13 residues. The V gene lost 2 bases and the J gene lost 6 bases, with 11 bases spanning the gap. Germline CDR1 is KGHSH and CDR2 is LQKENI.

J is TRBJ2-3 and V is TRBV10-3, with TRBD2 matching over 9 bases. Germline V gene sequence: CDR1 ENHRY, CDR2 SYGVKD. The CDR3 length is 15 residues. Trimming cost V 9 bases and J 3 bases; bases outside gene matches: 10. The CDR3 DNA reads TGTGCCATTCGTAGGTCGAGCGGGGGGACAGATACGCAGTATTTT. Translated: CAIRRSSGGTDTQYF.

This clone has just a few counts. V gene TRBV7-8 combines with J gene TRBJ2-3, with TRBD2 matching 8 bases. V trimming: 3 bases; J trimming: 4 bases; junction bases outside the gene matches: 12. Germline loops: CDR1 SGHVS, CDR2 FQNEAQ. The CDR3 totals 17 residues. The CDR3 bases are TGTGCCAGCAGCTTTGGACTAGCCACAACTTTCGCAGATACGCAGTATTTT. Encoded protein: CASSFGLATTFADTQYF.

V and J are TRBV7-2 and TRBJ1-2; perhaps TRBD1 as D (6 bases). With 6 bases removed from V and 4 bases from J, the gap between germline ends came to 12 bases. CDR1 and CDR2 (germline): SGHTA, FQGNSA. This CDR3 comprises 13 residues. The CDR3 DNA sequence: TGTGCCAGCAGGACCGGACAGACCTATGGCTACACCTTC. Its protein product is CASRTGQTYGYTF.

The rearrangement links TRBV10-3 to TRBJ2-1; the match to TRBD2 covers 7 bases. Trimming cost V 0 bases and J 4 bases; bases outside gene matches: 6. Per germline, CDR1 ENHRY and CDR2 SYGVKD. CDR3 length equals 16 residues. The CDR3, as DNA: TGTGCCATCAGTGAGTCCCAGCGGGGAGTATACAATGAGCAGTTCTTC. Translation: CAISESQRGVYNEQFF.

This CDR3 reads CAWSLQGWSPLHF. For the CDR3, the DNA is TGTGCCTGGAGTCTACAGGGTTGGTCACCCCTCCACTTT. V and J are TRBV30 and TRBJ1-6; D perhaps matches TRBD1 (6 bases). Trimming took off 2 bases at V and 10 bases at J, with 12 bases between the two ends. This CDR3 spans 13 amino acids. CDR1 and CDR2 from the germline V gene are GTSNPN and SVGIG (reference sequence).

This sequence joins TRBV12-5 and TRBJ2-3, with 7 bases that match TRBD1. V was clipped by 5 bases and J by 2 bases; unmatched bases: 4. CDR1 LGHNT and CDR2 FRNRAP come from the germline V gene. This CDR3 region has 14 residues. The CDR3 protein is CASGRTGPTDTQYF. The CDR3 region has the DNA TGTGCTAGTGGTCGGACAGGCCCCACAGATACGCAGTATTTT.

The rearrangement uses TRBV27 and TRBJ2-5; D ambiguous. V dropped 4 bases and J dropped 5 bases, with 14 bases sitting between them. This CDR3 comprises 14 residues. Germline V gene sequence: CDR1 MNHEY, CDR2 SMNVEV (reference sequence). The chain's CDR3 is CASSSRKVRETQYF. The CDR3 nucleotides read TGTGCCAGCAGTTCGCGGAAGGTAAGGGAGACCCAGTACTTC.

The gene calls are TRBV5-5 and TRBJ1-1; D perhaps matches TRBD1 (6 bases). The CDR3 totals 13 residues. Trimming took 4 bases from V and 7 from J, leaving 14 bases between them. Germline V gene data show CDR1 as SGHKS and CDR2 as YYEKEE (reference sequence). The CDR3, as DNA: TGTGCCAGCAGCGTTATAGGGGGATATGAAGCTTTCTTT. Protein sequence: CASSVIGGYEAFF. Looking up the rest from reference TRBV5-5 and TRBJ1-1 gives the full variable domain: DAGVTQSPTHLIKTRGQQVTLRCSPISGHKSVSWYQQVLGQGPQFIFQYYEKEERGRGNFPDRFSARQFPNYSSELNVNALLLGDSALYLCASSVIGGYEAFFGQGTRLTVV.

V is TRBV5-1 and J is TRBJ2-3; a weak D match, TRBD1 (6 bases). Germline V CDR1 and CDR2: SGHRS, YFSETQ. The CDR3 spans 14 residues. V lost 1 base and J 0 bases, leaving 6 bases between the germline ends. The CDR3 bases are TGCGCCAGCAGCTTGACAGGGAGCACAGATACGCAGTATTTT. Protein product: CASSLTGSTDTQYF.

This chain joins TRBV28 and TRBJ1-4; the match to TRBD1 covers 8 bases. The CDR3 length is 14 residues. CDR1 is MDHEN, CDR2 SYDVKM, per germline. The junction had 8 bases not matched to a gene; V was cut back by 6 bases and J by 8 bases. CDR3 region: CASRRTGGIEKLFF. The CDR3 DNA reads TGTGCCAGCAGACGTACAGGGGGAATCGAAAAACTGTTTTTT.

The V call is TRBV6-6, the J call TRBJ1-5; the D gene is possibly TRBD1 (5 bases). CDR3 length: 15 amino acids. The germline V gene encodes CDR1 MNHNY and CDR2 SVGAGI (reference sequence). Between the trimmed V and J ends, which lost 0 bases and 5 bases, there was a span of 11 bases. The CDR3, as DNA: TGTGCCAGCAGTTACTCGAGTGGGGGGGATCAGCCCCAGCATTTT. It translates to CASSYSSGGDQPQHF.

J is TRBJ1-2 and V is TRBV9, with 7 bases lining up with TRBD1. The CDR3 is made up of 15 amino acids. The junction had 5 bases not matched to a gene; V was cut back by 0 bases and J by 3 bases. Germline CDR1 reads SGDLS; CDR2 reads YYNGEE. As DNA, the CDR3 is TGTGCCAGCAGCGTAGGTTTTGGGACAGACTATGGCTACACCTTC. Translated, it gives CASSVGFGTDYGYTF.

This chain connects TRBV5-1 to TRBJ2-7, with D tentatively TRBD2 (7 bases). The V and J ends lost 2 bases and 3 bases respectively, with 18 bases between them. The CDR3 covers 16 residues. Germline CDR1 SGHRS, CDR2 YFSETQ. For the CDR3, the DNA is TGCGCCAGCAGCTTCTTTTCGGCAGGGGAGGGCTACGAGCAGTACTTC. It specifies CASSFFSAGEGYEQYF.

The chain recombines TRBV30 with TRBJ2-7, with D tentatively TRBD2 (6 bases). V was clipped by 1 base and J by 3 bases, with 22 bases between them. Germline CDR1 is GTSNPN and CDR2 is SVGIG (reference sequence). The CDR3 covers 17 residues. CDR3 residues: CAWSGRVDGGVYYEQYF. CDR3 DNA sequence: TGTGCCTGGAGTGGTAGGGTGGACGGAGGGGTCTACTACGAGCAGTACTTC.

The chain couples TRBV19 to TRBJ2-7; weak D call: TRBD1 (6 bases). Trimming took off 5 bases at V and 6 bases at J, with 11 bases between the two ends. In germline, CDR1 is LNHDA, CDR2 SQIVND (reference sequence). This CDR3 has 12 amino acids. The CDR3 protein is CASSPGVTEQYF. The CDR3 bases are TGTGCCAGTAGTCCAGGGGTAACCGAGCAGTACTTC.

V is TRBV2 and J is TRBJ1-2; D remains unclear. The CDR3 spans 15 residues. With 6 bases removed from V and 0 bases from J, the gap between germline ends came to 14 bases. The germline CDR1 and CDR2 sequences are SNHLY and FYNNEI. The CDR3 DNA follows: TGTGCCAGCAGGGTTAGACTGTCCGCTAACTATGGCTACACCTTC. This gives the protein CASRVRLSANYGYTF. Complete variable domain (other parts from reference TRBV2 and TRBJ1-2): EPEVTQTPSHQVTQMGQEVILRCVPISNHLYFYWYRQILGQKVEFLVSFYNNEISEKSEIFDDQFSVERPDGSNFTLKIRSTKLEDSAMYFCASRVRLSANYGYTFGSGTRLTVV.

This chain joins TRBV7-2 and TRBJ2-3; TRBD2 matches 9 bases. The germline gives CDR1 SGHTA, CDR2 FQGNSA. J was trimmed by 9 bases and V by 2 bases; bases with no gene match: 12. The CDR3 extends over 16 amino acids. The CDR3 coding sequence is TGTGCCAGCAGCTTAAGGCGGGAGGGCCAAGGGGAAACGCAGTATTTT. It yields the protein CASSLRREGQGETQYF.

The rearrangement uses TRBV7-2 and TRBJ1-3, with 8 nucleotides matching TRBD1. In germline, CDR1 is SGHTA, CDR2 FQGNSA. The trim removed 5 bases at V and 2 bases at J, leaving 2 bases unmatched. The CDR3 covers 14 residues. In DNA form, the CDR3 reads TGTGCCAGCAGCAGGACAGGGCCTGGAAACACCATATATTTT. Its translation is CASSRTGPGNTIYF.